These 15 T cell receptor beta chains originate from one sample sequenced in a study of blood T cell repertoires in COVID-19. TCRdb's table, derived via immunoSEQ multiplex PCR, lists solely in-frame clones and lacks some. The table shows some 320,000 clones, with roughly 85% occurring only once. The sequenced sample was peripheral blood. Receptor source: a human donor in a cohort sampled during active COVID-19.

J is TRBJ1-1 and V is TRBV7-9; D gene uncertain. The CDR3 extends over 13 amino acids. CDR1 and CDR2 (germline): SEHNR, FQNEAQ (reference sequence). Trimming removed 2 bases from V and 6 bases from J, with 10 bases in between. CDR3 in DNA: TGTGCCAGCAGCTTAAATAGGAGGTCTGAAGCTTTCTTT. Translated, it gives CASSLNRRSEAFF.

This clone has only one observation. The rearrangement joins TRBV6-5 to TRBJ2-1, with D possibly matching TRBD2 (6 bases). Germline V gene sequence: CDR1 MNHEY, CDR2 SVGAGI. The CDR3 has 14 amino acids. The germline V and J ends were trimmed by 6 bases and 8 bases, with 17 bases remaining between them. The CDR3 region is CASSRPLAGDEQFF. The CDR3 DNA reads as TGTGCCAGCAGCCGACCACTAGCTGGCGATGAGCAGTTCTTC.

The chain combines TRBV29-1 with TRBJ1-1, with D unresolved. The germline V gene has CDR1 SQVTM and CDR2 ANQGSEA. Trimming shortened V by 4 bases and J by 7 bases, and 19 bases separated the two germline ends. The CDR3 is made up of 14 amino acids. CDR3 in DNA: TGCAGCGTTGTACTGGGATTGGGTAGCGTTGAAGCTTTCTTT. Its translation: CSVVLGLGSVEAFF.

The DNA of the CDR3 is TGCGCCAGCAGCAATAGGACAGGGAGCACCGGGGAGCTGTTTTTT. This encodes CASSNRTGSTGELFF. The rearrangement uses TRBV5-1 and TRBJ2-2, with TRBD1 identical over 8 bases. Germline V gene lookup returns CDR1 SGHRS and CDR2 YFSETQ. Losses at the gene ends were 4 bases for V and 4 bases for J; bases not matched to a gene: 6. The CDR3 is 15 residues long.

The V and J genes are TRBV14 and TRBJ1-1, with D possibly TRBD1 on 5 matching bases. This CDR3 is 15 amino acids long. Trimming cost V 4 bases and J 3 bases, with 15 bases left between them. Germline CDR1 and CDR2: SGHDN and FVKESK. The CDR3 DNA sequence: TGTGCCAGCAGCCCCCCGGGACGGGGGGACACTGAAGCTTTCTTT. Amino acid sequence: CASSPPGRGDTEAFF. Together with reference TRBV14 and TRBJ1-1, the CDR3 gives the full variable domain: EAGVTQFPSHSVIEKGQTVTLRCDPISGHDNLYWYRRVMGKEIKFLLHFVKESKQDESGMPNNRFLAERTGGTYSTLKVQPAELEDSGVYFCASSPPGRGDTEAFFGQGTRLTVV.

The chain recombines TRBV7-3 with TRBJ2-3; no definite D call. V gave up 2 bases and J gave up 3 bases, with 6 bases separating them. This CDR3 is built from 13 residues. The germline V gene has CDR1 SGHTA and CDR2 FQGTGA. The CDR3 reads CASSLLRTDTQYF. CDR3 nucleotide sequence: TGTGCCAGCAGCTTACTGAGAACAGATACGCAGTATTTT.

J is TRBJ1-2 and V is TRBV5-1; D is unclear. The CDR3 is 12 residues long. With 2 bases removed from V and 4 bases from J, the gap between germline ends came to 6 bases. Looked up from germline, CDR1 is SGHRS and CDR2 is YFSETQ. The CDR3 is CASSFSGYGYTF. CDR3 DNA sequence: TGCGCCAGCAGCTTCTCAGGCTATGGCTACACCTTC.

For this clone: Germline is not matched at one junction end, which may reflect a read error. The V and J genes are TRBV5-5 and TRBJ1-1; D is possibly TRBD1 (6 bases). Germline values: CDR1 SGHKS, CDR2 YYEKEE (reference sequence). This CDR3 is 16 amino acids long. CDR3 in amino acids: CASRLGWGHRNTEAFF. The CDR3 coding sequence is TGTGCCAGCAGGTTGGGGTGGGGGCATCGGAACACTGAAGCTTTCTTT.

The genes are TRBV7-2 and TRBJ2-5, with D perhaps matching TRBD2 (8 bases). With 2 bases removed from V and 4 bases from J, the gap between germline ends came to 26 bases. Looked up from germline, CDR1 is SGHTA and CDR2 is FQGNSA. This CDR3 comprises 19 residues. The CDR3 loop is CASSLKHGRGREGRETQYF. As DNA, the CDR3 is TGTGCCAGCAGCTTAAAGCACGGGAGGGGGCGAGAGGGGAGAGAGACCCAGTACTTC.

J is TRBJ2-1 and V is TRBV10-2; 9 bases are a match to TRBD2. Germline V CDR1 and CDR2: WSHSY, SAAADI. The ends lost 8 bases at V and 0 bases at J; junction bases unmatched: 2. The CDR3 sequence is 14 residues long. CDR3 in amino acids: CASGSGSSYNEQFF. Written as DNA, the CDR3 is TGCGCCAGCGGTAGCGGGAGCTCCTACAATGAGCAGTTCTTC.

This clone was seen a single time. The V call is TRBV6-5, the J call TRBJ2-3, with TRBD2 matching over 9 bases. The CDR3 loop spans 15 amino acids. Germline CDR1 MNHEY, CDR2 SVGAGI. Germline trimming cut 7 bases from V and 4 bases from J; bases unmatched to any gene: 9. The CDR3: CASTELAGDSDTQYF. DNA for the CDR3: TGTGCCAGCACCGAATTAGCGGGGGATTCAGATACGCAGTATTTT.

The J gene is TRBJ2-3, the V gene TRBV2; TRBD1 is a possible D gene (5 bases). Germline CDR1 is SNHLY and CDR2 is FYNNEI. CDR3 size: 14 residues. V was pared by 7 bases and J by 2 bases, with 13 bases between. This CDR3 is CASIGHFITDTQYF. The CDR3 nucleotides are TGTGCCAGCATAGGACACTTCATCACAGATACGCAGTATTTT.

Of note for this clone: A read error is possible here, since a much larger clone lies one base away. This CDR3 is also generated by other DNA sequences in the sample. This CDR3 is CASSLGDRDNEKLFF. CDR3 bases: TGTGCCAGCAGCTTAGGGGACAGAGATAATGAAAAACTGTTTTTT. The genes are TRBV11-2 and TRBJ1-4, with TRBD1 matching 7 bases. CDR1 is SGHAT and CDR2 is FQNNGV in the germline V gene. V shed 1 base, J shed 4 bases, and the junction held 3 bases outside the gene matches. CDR3 length: 15 amino acids.

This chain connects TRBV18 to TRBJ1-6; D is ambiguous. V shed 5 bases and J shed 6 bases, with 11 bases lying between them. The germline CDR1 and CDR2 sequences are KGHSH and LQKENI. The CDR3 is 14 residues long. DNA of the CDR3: TGTGCCAGCTCAATGGCAGCGGTTAATTCACCCCTCCACTTT. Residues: CASSMAAVNSPLHF.

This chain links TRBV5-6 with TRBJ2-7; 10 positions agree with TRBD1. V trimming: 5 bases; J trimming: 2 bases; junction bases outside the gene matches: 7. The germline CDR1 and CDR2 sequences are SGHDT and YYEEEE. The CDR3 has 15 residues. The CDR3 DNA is TGTGCCAGCAGTCTCCGGGACAGGGGACCCTACGAGCAGTACTTC. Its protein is CASSLRDRGPYEQYF. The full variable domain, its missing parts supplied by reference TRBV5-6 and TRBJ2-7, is DAGVTQSPTHLIKTRGQQVTLRCSPKSGHDTVSWYQQALGQGPQFIFQYYEEEERQRGNFPDRFSGHQFPNYSSELNVNALLLGDSALYLCASSLRDRGPYEQYFGPGTRLTVT.